This is a list of T cell receptor beta chains from one sample in a study of OX40 agonist ivuxolimab in advanced cancers. Clones were read by immunoSEQ multiplex PCR, and TCRdb kept only the in-frame ones, dropping some. The sample records approximately 90,000 clones, 85% to 90% being singletons. Sample: CD4+ or CD8+ T cells sorted from blood, taken in a trial of the OX40 agonist ivuxolimab. The receptor source for this set is an adult with an advanced solid tumor such as melanoma, head and neck, liver or kidney cancer. CDR3s include the opening cysteine and the closing phenylalanine or tryptophan. D genes are given only for firm matches. Clone size is not always given. Where it is, it says once, few, many or a class for expanded clones.

clone_size: .; j_call: TRBJ1-4; d_call: .; v_call: TRBV6-6; cdr3_aa: CALSQKNEKLFF; cdr3_nt: TGTGCCCTCTCCCAGAAGAATGAAAAACTGTTTTTT
clone_size: once; j_call: TRBJ2-4; d_call: TRBD1; v_call: TRBV23-1; cdr3_aa: CAGANRGRRNIQYF; cdr3_nt: TGCGCCGGGGCTAACAGGGGGCGCAGAAACATTCAGTACTTC
clone_size: .; j_call: TRBJ2-7; d_call: .; v_call: TRBV7-6; cdr3_aa: CASSRRSSGTAIYEQYF; cdr3_nt: TGTGCCAGCAGTCGCAGGTCTTCCGGGACGGCTATCTACGAGCAGTACTTC
clone_size: once; j_call: TRBJ1-2; d_call: .; v_call: TRBV14; cdr3_aa: CASSQEQVANYGYTF; cdr3_nt: TGTGCCAGCAGCCAAGAGCAGGTAGCTAACTATGGCTACACCTTC
clone_size: .; j_call: TRBJ1-4; d_call: .; v_call: TRBV25-1; cdr3_aa: CASSEMGRGRTNEKLFF; cdr3_nt: TGTGCCAGCAGTGAAATGGGCAGGGGACGGACTAATGAAAAACTGTTTTTT
clone_size: .; j_call: TRBJ2-7; d_call: TRBD2; v_call: TRBV30; cdr3_aa: CAWIWDRDYCYEQYF; cdr3_nt: TGTGCCTGGATCTGGGACCGGGACTATTGCTACGAGCAGTACTTC
clone_size: .; j_call: TRBJ1-2; d_call: .; v_call: TRBV27; cdr3_aa: CASSLEGNYGYTF; cdr3_nt: TGTGCCAGCAGTTTGGAGGGGAACTATGGCTACACCTTC
clone_size: .; j_call: TRBJ2-1; d_call: .; v_call: TRBV20-1; cdr3_aa: CSAPRRNEQFF; cdr3_nt: TGCAGTGCTCCCCGTCGCAATGAGCAGTTCTTC
clone_size: .; j_call: TRBJ2-4; d_call: TRBD1; v_call: TRBV5-1; cdr3_aa: CASSPNDRGATIQYF; cdr3_nt: TGCGCCAGCAGCCCCAACGACAGGGGGGCTACTATTCAGTACTTC
clone_size: .; j_call: TRBJ1-1; d_call: .; v_call: TRBV7-8; cdr3_aa: CASSLTAPNTEAFF; cdr3_nt: TGTGCCAGCAGCCTGACAGCCCCGAACACTGAAGCTTTCTTT
clone_size: .; j_call: TRBJ1-1; d_call: .; v_call: TRBV6-6; cdr3_aa: CASSQGRFMNTEAFF; cdr3_nt: TGTGCCAGCTCCCAGGGTAGATTCATGAACACTGAAGCTTTCTTT
clone_size: .; j_call: TRBJ1-2; d_call: TRBD1; v_call: TRBV25-1; cdr3_aa: CASSEYGTGSDGYTF; cdr3_nt: TGTGCCAGCAGTGAATATGGGACAGGGAGCGATGGCTACACCTTC
clone_size: .; j_call: TRBJ2-5; d_call: .; v_call: TRBV11-3; cdr3_aa: CASSLGRTGETQYF; cdr3_nt: TGTGCCAGCAGCTTAGGTCGGACCGGCGAGACCCAGTACTTC
clone_size: .; j_call: TRBJ1-1; d_call: TRBD1; v_call: TRBV7-9; cdr3_aa: CASSLTGDTEAFF; cdr3_nt: TGTGCCAGCAGCTTGACAGGGGACACTGAAGCTTTCTTT
clone_size: .; j_call: TRBJ2-7; d_call: .; v_call: TRBV29-1; cdr3_aa: CSVGGNPNRYEQYF; cdr3_nt: TGCAGCGTGGGCGGGAACCCGAACCGCTACGAGCAGTACTTC
clone_size: .; j_call: TRBJ1-5; d_call: .; v_call: TRBV2; cdr3_aa: CASSEFGGRGNQPQHF; cdr3_nt: TGTGCCAGCAGTGAGTTTGGGGGTAGGGGCAATCAGCCCCAGCATTTT
clone_size: few; j_call: TRBJ1-5; d_call: .; v_call: TRBV19; cdr3_aa: CASSIRLSVYQPQHF; cdr3_nt: TGTGCCAGTAGTATAAGATTAAGTGTTTATCAGCCCCAGCATTTT
clone_size: .; j_call: TRBJ2-3; d_call: TRBD1; v_call: TRBV10-3; cdr3_aa: CAISEYATGAAGTDTQYF; cdr3_nt: TGTGCCATCAGTGAGTATGCTACAGGGGCTGCGGGCACAGATACGCAGTATTTT
clone_size: .; j_call: TRBJ2-1; d_call: .; v_call: TRBV10-2; cdr3_aa: CASRSGDGDNEQFF; cdr3_nt: TGCGCCAGCCGGTCCGGAGATGGTGACAATGAGCAGTTCTTC
clone_size: .; j_call: TRBJ2-4; d_call: TRBD2; v_call: TRBV30; cdr3_aa: CAPMTLAGGKNIQYF; cdr3_nt: TGTGCCCCCATGACGCTAGCGGGGGGCAAAAACATTCAGTACTTC
clone_size: .; j_call: TRBJ2-1; d_call: .; v_call: TRBV7-2; cdr3_aa: CASSFRGGSSSYNEQFF; cdr3_nt: TGTGCCAGCAGCTTTAGGGGGGGCTCAAGCTCCTACAATGAGCAGTTCTTC
clone_size: .; j_call: TRBJ2-1; d_call: .; v_call: TRBV6-1; cdr3_aa: CASSETWDDEQFF; cdr3_nt: TGTGCCAGCAGTGAAACCTGGGACGATGAGCAGTTCTTC
clone_size: .; j_call: TRBJ2-5; d_call: .; v_call: TRBV12-5; cdr3_aa: CASGLVLHRPGTETQYF; cdr3_nt: TGTGCTAGTGGTTTGGTACTCCACCGACCGGGTACGGAGACCCAGTACTTC
clone_size: .; j_call: TRBJ1-6; d_call: .; v_call: TRBV19; cdr3_aa: CASSTGSYNSPLHF; cdr3_nt: TGTGCCAGTAGTACTGGCTCCTATAATTCACCCCTCCACTTT
clone_size: few; j_call: TRBJ1-4; d_call: TRBD1; v_call: TRBV5-1; cdr3_aa: CASSLGDRKGNEKLFF; cdr3_nt: TGCGCCAGCAGCTTGGGGGACAGAAAGGGTAATGAAAAACTGTTTTTT
clone_size: few; j_call: TRBJ2-1; d_call: TRBD1; v_call: TRBV2; cdr3_aa: CASKSGTGPYNEQFF; cdr3_nt: TGTGCCAGCAAATCCGGGACAGGGCCCTACAATGAGCAGTTCTTC
clone_size: .; j_call: TRBJ2-1; d_call: .; v_call: TRBV7-3; cdr3_aa: CASSLTRAGMGEQFF; cdr3_nt: TGTGCCAGCAGCTTAACCCGGGCTGGGATGGGGGAGCAGTTCTTC
clone_size: .; j_call: TRBJ1-4; d_call: .; v_call: TRBV30; cdr3_aa: CAWSAGGGEKLFF; cdr3_nt: TGTGCCTGGAGCGCCGGGGGGGGAGAAAAACTGTTTTTT
clone_size: .; j_call: TRBJ1-4; d_call: .; v_call: TRBV18; cdr3_aa: CASSPFSGPEKLFF; cdr3_nt: TGTGCCAGCTCACCATTCTCGGGTCCTGAAAAACTGTTTTTT
clone_size: .; j_call: TRBJ1-2; d_call: .; v_call: TRBV28; cdr3_aa: CASVGDYGYTF; cdr3_nt: TGTGCCAGCGTGGGTGACTATGGCTACACCTTC
clone_size: .; j_call: TRBJ2-3; d_call: .; v_call: TRBV29-1; cdr3_aa: CSVNLGLAGTDTQYF; cdr3_nt: TGCAGCGTGAACCTGGGACTTGCTGGCACAGATACGCAGTATTTT
clone_size: .; j_call: TRBJ1-2; d_call: .; v_call: TRBV15; cdr3_aa: CATSIRGVRGYTF; cdr3_nt: TGTGCCACCAGCATCAGGGGCGTACGAGGCTACACCTTC
clone_size: once; j_call: TRBJ2-5; d_call: .; v_call: TRBV11-2; cdr3_aa: CASSLDRATETQYF; cdr3_nt: TGTGCCAGCAGCTTAGATCGTGCCACGGAGACCCAGTACTTC
clone_size: .; j_call: TRBJ2-5; d_call: TRBD1; v_call: TRBV2; cdr3_aa: CASTQQGAGETQYF; cdr3_nt: TGTGCCAGCACCCAGCAGGGGGCAGGAGAGACCCAGTACTTC
clone_size: .; j_call: TRBJ2-3; d_call: TRBD2; v_call: TRBV19; cdr3_aa: CASSALRTSGLTDTQYF; cdr3_nt: TGTGCCAGTAGTGCCCTCCGGACTAGCGGGCTCACAGATACGCAGTATTTT
clone_size: .; j_call: TRBJ2-2; d_call: TRBD1; v_call: TRBV18; cdr3_aa: CASSPGQGGTGELFF; cdr3_nt: TGTGCCAGCTCACCAGGACAGGGGGGCACCGGGGAGCTGTTTTTT
clone_size: .; j_call: TRBJ2-2; d_call: TRBD2; v_call: TRBV27; cdr3_aa: CASTLAGGRTGELFF; cdr3_nt: TGTGCCAGCACCCTAGCGGGAGGCCGTACCGGGGAGCTGTTTTTT
clone_size: once; j_call: TRBJ1-5; d_call: .; v_call: TRBV25-1; cdr3_aa: CASSPGGGNQPQHF; cdr3_nt: TGTGCCAGCAGTCCGGGGGGCGGGAATCAGCCCCAGCATTTT
clone_size: .; j_call: TRBJ2-1; d_call: TRBD1; v_call: TRBV5-1; cdr3_aa: CASSLGQGNEQFF; cdr3_nt: TGCGCCAGCAGCTTGGGACAGGGGAATGAGCAGTTCTTC
clone_size: .; j_call: TRBJ2-1; d_call: .; v_call: TRBV7-7; cdr3_aa: CASSSDRGLHNEQFF; cdr3_nt: TGTGCTAGCAGCTCTGACAGAGGTCTTCACAATGAGCAGTTCTTC
clone_size: .; j_call: TRBJ1-6; d_call: TRBD1; v_call: TRBV30; cdr3_aa: CAWLRDSYSPLHF; cdr3_nt: TGTGCCTGGCTCCGGGACAGCTATTCACCCCTCCACTTT
clone_size: .; j_call: TRBJ2-5; d_call: .; v_call: TRBV7-6; cdr3_aa: CASSLNPGRQETQYF; cdr3_nt: TGTGCCAGCAGCTTAAATCCAGGGCGCCAAGAGACCCAGTACTTC
clone_size: .; j_call: TRBJ1-2; d_call: .; v_call: TRBV6-4; cdr3_aa: CASSATTGSYGYTF; cdr3_nt: TGTGCCAGCAGTGCGACGACAGGTTCCTATGGCTACACCTTC
clone_size: .; j_call: TRBJ2-1; d_call: TRBD2; v_call: TRBV10-3; cdr3_aa: CAISESSGGGTYNEQFF; cdr3_nt: TGTGCCATCAGTGAGTCGAGCGGGGGAGGAACCTACAATGAGCAGTTCTTC
clone_size: .; j_call: TRBJ1-3; d_call: .; v_call: TRBV5-8; cdr3_aa: CASSHRDTPGNTIYF; cdr3_nt: TGTGCCAGCAGCCACAGGGATACGCCTGGAAACACCATATATTTT
clone_size: .; j_call: TRBJ2-1; d_call: TRBD2; v_call: TRBV18; cdr3_aa: CASSPLNRAAGYNEQFF; cdr3_nt: TGTGCCAGCTCACCACTCAATCGCGCAGCGGGATACAATGAGCAGTTCTTC
clone_size: .; j_call: TRBJ2-3; d_call: .; v_call: TRBV4-1; cdr3_aa: CASSQDPGESTDTQYF; cdr3_nt: TGCGCCAGCAGCCAAGATCCGGGGGAGAGCACAGATACGCAGTATTTT
clone_size: .; j_call: TRBJ1-2; d_call: TRBD1; v_call: TRBV28; cdr3_aa: CASSSVLRGATNYGYTF; cdr3_nt: TGTGCCAGCAGTTCTGTGCTCAGGGGGGCAACTAACTATGGCTACACCTTC
clone_size: once; j_call: TRBJ1-5; d_call: TRBD1; v_call: TRBV18; cdr3_aa: CASSPRSSRDRGFNQPQHF; cdr3_nt: TGTGCCAGCTCACCAAGGTCGTCGCGGGACAGGGGATTCAATCAGCCCCAGCATTTT
clone_size: .; j_call: TRBJ2-1; d_call: TRBD2; v_call: TRBV7-2; cdr3_aa: CASTPQGGSSYNEQFF; cdr3_nt: TGTGCCAGCACCCCGCAGGGCGGGAGCTCCTACAATGAGCAGTTCTTC
clone_size: .; j_call: TRBJ2-7; d_call: TRBD1; v_call: TRBV6-5; cdr3_aa: CASRNIQGAGYEQYF; cdr3_nt: TGTGCCAGCAGGAACATACAGGGGGCAGGGTACGAGCAGTACTTC
clone_size: once; j_call: TRBJ2-7; d_call: .; v_call: TRBV19; cdr3_aa: CASSIGAGTSYEQYF; cdr3_nt: TGTGCCAGTAGTATTGGGGCGGGTACCTCCTACGAGCAGTACTTC
clone_size: .; j_call: TRBJ2-2; d_call: .; v_call: TRBV21-1; cdr3_aa: CASIGHDLTGELFF; cdr3_nt: TGTGCCAGCATCGGCCACGACCTAACCGGGGAGCTGTTTTTT
clone_size: .; j_call: TRBJ1-3; d_call: .; v_call: TRBV9; cdr3_aa: CASSVDWTDSGNTIYF; cdr3_nt: TGTGCCAGCAGCGTAGACTGGACCGACTCTGGAAACACCATATATTTT
clone_size: .; j_call: TRBJ2-5; d_call: TRBD1; v_call: TRBV19; cdr3_aa: CASSTGQGIVETQYF; cdr3_nt: TGTGCCAGTAGCACCGGACAGGGGATTGTCGAGACCCAGTACTTC
clone_size: once; j_call: TRBJ1-1; d_call: .; v_call: TRBV4-1; cdr3_aa: CASSQDRYTEAFF; cdr3_nt: TGCGCCAGCAGCCAAGATCGATACACTGAAGCTTTCTTT
clone_size: once; j_call: TRBJ1-4; d_call: .; v_call: TRBV6-1; cdr3_aa: CASSEALLGVIATNEKLFF; cdr3_nt: TGTGCCAGCAGTGAAGCGCTTCTGGGGGTGATTGCAACTAATGAAAAACTGTTTTTT
clone_size: .; j_call: TRBJ1-1; d_call: .; v_call: TRBV18; cdr3_aa: CASSPQGAGMNTEAFF; cdr3_nt: TGTGCCAGCTCACCACAGGGCGCGGGAATGAACACTGAAGCTTTCTTT
clone_size: .; j_call: TRBJ1-2; d_call: .; v_call: TRBV30; cdr3_aa: CAWSTGDYYGYTF; cdr3_nt: TGTGCCTGGAGTACAGGAGACTACTATGGCTACACCTTC